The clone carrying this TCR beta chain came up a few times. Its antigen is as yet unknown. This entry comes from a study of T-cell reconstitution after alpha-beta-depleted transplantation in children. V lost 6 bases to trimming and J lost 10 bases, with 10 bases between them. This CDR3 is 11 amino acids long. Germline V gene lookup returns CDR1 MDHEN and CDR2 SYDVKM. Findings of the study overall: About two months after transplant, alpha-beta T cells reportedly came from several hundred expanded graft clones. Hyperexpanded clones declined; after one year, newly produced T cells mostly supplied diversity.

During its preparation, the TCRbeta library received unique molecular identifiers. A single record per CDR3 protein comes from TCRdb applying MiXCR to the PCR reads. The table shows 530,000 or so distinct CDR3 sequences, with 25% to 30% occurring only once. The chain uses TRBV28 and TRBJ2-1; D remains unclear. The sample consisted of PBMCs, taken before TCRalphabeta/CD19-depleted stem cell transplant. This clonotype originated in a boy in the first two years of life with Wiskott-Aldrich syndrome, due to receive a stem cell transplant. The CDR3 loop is CASRRAPEQFF. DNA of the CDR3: TGTGCCAGCAGACGAGCCCCGGAGCAGTTCTTC.